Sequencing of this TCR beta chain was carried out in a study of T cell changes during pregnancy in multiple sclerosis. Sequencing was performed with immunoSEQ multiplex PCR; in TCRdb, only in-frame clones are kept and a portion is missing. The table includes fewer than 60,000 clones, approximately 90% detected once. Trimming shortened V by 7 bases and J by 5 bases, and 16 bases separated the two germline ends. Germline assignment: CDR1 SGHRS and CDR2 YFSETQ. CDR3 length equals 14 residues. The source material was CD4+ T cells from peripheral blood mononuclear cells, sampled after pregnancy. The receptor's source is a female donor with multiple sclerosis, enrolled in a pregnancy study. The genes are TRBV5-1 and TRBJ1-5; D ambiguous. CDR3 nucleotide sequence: TGCGCCAGCGGGAGAAGGAGGCCAGATCAGCCCCAGCATTTT. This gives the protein CASGRRRPDQPQHF.